The sequence of this T cell receptor beta chain was determined in a study of T cell repertoires in cytomegalovirus infection. In TCRdb, the reads were re-called with MiXCR into one record per CDR3 protein. The table records 250,000 or so distinct CDR3 sequences, 10% to 15% of them present only once. The CDR3 spans 13 residues. Germline CDR1 reads SQVTM; CDR2 reads ANQGSEA. With 4 bases removed from V and 0 bases from J, the gap between germline ends came to 7 bases. V gene TRBV29-1 combines with J gene TRBJ1-3; D is unclear. Sample: PBMCs. The receptor was isolated from a human donor in good health (CMV status not recorded). Some clones in this sample may be carry-over from other donors' samples. The CDR3 bases are TGCAGCGTTGCAAGTTACTCTGGAAACACCATATATTTT. Protein sequence: CSVASYSGNTIYF. Full variable domain (outside the CDR3, taken from reference TRBV29-1 and TRBJ1-3): SAVISQKPSRDICQRGTSLTIQCQVDSQVTMMFWYRQQPGQSLTLIATANQGSEATYESGFVIDKFPISRPNLTFSTLTVSNMSPEDSSIYLCSVASYSGNTIYFGEGSWLTVV.